Shown below are 13 T cell receptor beta chains from a single sample sequenced in a study of T-cell reconstitution after alpha-beta-depleted transplantation in children. Preparation of the TCRbeta library involved a method that used unique molecular identifiers. TCRdb used MiXCR to reprocess the PCR reads, holding one entry per CDR3 protein. The sample holds 98,000 or so distinct CDR3 sequences, almost 6.5% seen once. Sequencing was performed on PBMCs, mostly from graft donor cells, taken 360 days after TCRalphabeta/CD19-depleted stem cell transplant. Every receptor here comes from a male patient under 10 years old who had a stem cell transplant for acute lymphoblastic leukemia, so the T cells may come from the graft donor.

The chain combines TRBV6-1 with TRBJ1-6, with TRBD1 matching 9 bases. With V trimmed by 3 bases and J by 9 bases, 12 bases remained unmatched. The CDR3 has 17 residues. Germline CDR1 MNHNS, CDR2 SASEGT. CDR3 sequence (DNA): TGTGCCAGCAGTGACCTCGGGACCGGGACAGGGAGTTCACCCCTCCACTTT. Translating gives CASSDLGTGTGSSPLHF.

The chain links TRBV6-1 to TRBJ2-3, with TRBD2 matching 9 bases. The CDR3 length is 16 residues. The junction had 13 bases not matched to a gene; V was cut back by 5 bases and J by 7 bases. CDR1 is MNHNS and CDR2 is SASEGT in the germline V gene. The CDR3 here is CASSPSRAGGPNTQYF. As DNA, the CDR3 is TGTGCCAGCAGTCCCTCCCGGGCGGGAGGGCCAAATACGCAGTATTTT.

This clonotype was seen only a few times. This sequence joins TRBV6-1 and TRBJ2-2, with unresolved D. Germline values: CDR1 MNHNS, CDR2 SASEGT. V was shortened by 10 bases and J by 3 bases, with 15 bases between the two germline ends. CDR3 size: 14 residues. The CDR3 DNA follows: TGTGCCACCCTCGGGCGAAGAGACACCGGGGAGCTGTTTTTT. This codes for CATLGRRDTGELFF.

V usage is TRBV27 and J usage is TRBJ2-5; perhaps D is TRBD1 or TRBD2 (5 bases each). The germline V and J ends were trimmed by 6 bases and 5 bases, with 13 bases remaining between them. This CDR3 comprises 13 residues. The V gene's germline CDR1 is MNHEY and CDR2 SMNVEV (reference sequence). The DNA for the CDR3 is TGTGCCAGCAGCTGGACGGGGCGCGAGACCCAGTACTTC. This codes for CASSWTGRETQYF.

A few counts support this clonotype. V usage is TRBV6-2 or TRBV6-3 and J usage is TRBJ2-1; TRBD1 aligns across 7 bases. With V trimmed by 2 bases and J by 10 bases, 2 bases remained unmatched. The CDR3 consists of 12 residues. Germline CDR1 reads MNHEY; CDR2 reads SVGEGT. The DNA of the CDR3 is TGTGCCAGCAGTTACGGGGGACAGGAGCAGTTCTTC. Amino acids: CASSYGGQEQFF.

A few counts support this clonotype. Here the CDR3 reads CASSPRDRGHTEAFF. As DNA, the CDR3 is TGTGCCAGCAGCCCCCGGGACAGGGGGCACACTGAAGCTTTCTTT. This chain links TRBV7-9 with TRBJ1-1; TRBD1 matches at 12 bases. The CDR3 is 15 amino acids. Trimming took 5 bases from V and 3 from J; bases not matched to a gene: 4. Germline V lookup: CDR1 SEHNR, CDR2 FQNEAQ (reference sequence).

The chain employs TRBV7-9 and TRBJ2-7; D is perhaps TRBD1 or TRBD2 (5 bases each). The V end was cut by 5 bases, the J end by 4 bases, with 18 bases between. Germline V CDR1 and CDR2: SEHNR, FQNEAQ (reference sequence). This CDR3 spans 15 amino acids. Here the CDR3 reads CASSPRVGEGYEQYF. The CDR3, as DNA: TGTGCCAGCAGCCCCAGGGTGGGGGAAGGGTACGAGCAGTACTTC. Full variable domain (missing parts from reference TRBV7-9 and TRBJ2-7): DTGVSQNPRHKITKRGQNVTFRCDPISEHNRLYWYRQTLGQGPEFLTYFQNEAQLEKSRLLSDRFSAERPKGSFSTLEIQRTEQGDSAMYLCASSPRVGEGYEQYFGPGTRLTVT.

This clonotype was found many times. The gene calls are TRBV5-1 and TRBJ2-1; no clear D gene. CDR1 and CDR2 from the germline V gene are SGHRS and YFSETQ. The CDR3 covers 14 residues. V gave up 0 bases and J gave up 4 bases, with 8 bases separating them. The CDR3 nucleotides are TGCGCCAGCAGCTTGGACAGCCGATACAATGAGCAGTTCTTC. This encodes CASSLDSRYNEQFF.

This rearrangement joins TRBV6-2 or TRBV6-3 to TRBJ2-7, with 10 bases identical to TRBD2. V lost 7 bases, J lost 4 bases, and 10 bases stayed unmatched. CDR3 length: 15 amino acids. Germline-derived CDR1 and CDR2 are MNHEY and SVGEGT. The CDR3 nucleotides read TGTGCCAGCACCCGCCTAACTAGCGGGAATTACGAGCAGTACTTC. This encodes CASTRLTSGNYEQYF.

This clonotype turned up a few times. This chain uses TRBV6-5 with TRBJ1-2; D may be TRBD1 (5 bases). The CDR3 is 11 amino acids. Per the germline V gene, CDR1 is MNHEY and CDR2 is SVGAGI. The ends were cut back, 2 bases at V and 12 bases at J, with 10 bases in the middle. CDR3 region: CASSYGRVNTF. The CDR3 DNA reads TGTGCCAGCAGTTACGGCAGGGTAAACACCTTC.

This clonotype was found a few times. This rearrangement joins TRBV4-3 to TRBJ2-5; 7 bases fit TRBD2. CDR1 and CDR2 (germline): LGHNA, YSLEER. The J segment lost 5 bases and the V segment lost 0 bases, leaving 9 bases of the junction unmatched. The CDR3 is made up of 16 amino acids. The CDR3 DNA follows: TGCGCCAGCAGCCAAGATCTGGGAGGGAGGCGGGAGACCCAGTACTTC. This encodes CASSQDLGGRRETQYF.

In this sample, this clonotype turned up many times. DNA of the CDR3: TGTGCCAGCAGCTCCCACCCCGAAGCGGGGGCCGAGGATACGCAGTATTTT. This sequence encodes CASSSHPEAGAEDTQYF. The V and J genes are TRBV11-2 and TRBJ2-3, with TRBD2 matching 8 bases. Trimming removed 4 bases from V and 6 bases from J; junction bases left unmatched: 15. This CDR3 spans 17 amino acids. Germline CDR1 reads SGHAT; CDR2 reads FQNNGV. Complete variable domain (other parts from reference TRBV11-2 and TRBJ2-3): EAGVAQSPRYKIIEKRQSVAFWCNPISGHATLYWYQQILGQGPKLLIQFQNNGVVDDSQLPKDRFSAERLKGVDSTLKIQPAKLEDSAVYLCASSSHPEAGAEDTQYFGPGTRLTVL.

This clonotype has more than one count but fewer than ten. The rearrangement uses TRBV5-8 and TRBJ1-5; 7 bases are shared with TRBD1. Germline loops: CDR1 SGHTS, CDR2 YDEGEE. The CDR3 has 13 residues. V lost 7 bases, J lost 1 base, and 2 bases stayed unmatched. The DNA of the CDR3 is TGTGCCAGCCCCAGGGGGAGCAATCAGCCCCAGCATTTT. It specifies CASPRGSNQPQHF.